A selection of T cell receptor beta chains follows, all from one sample in a study of patients and donors after allogeneic stem cell transplantation. A single record per CDR3 protein comes from TCRdb applying MiXCR to the RT-PCR reads. The table includes 800,000 to 1,000,000 distinct CDR3 sequences, roughly 18% detected once. The sequencing sample was made of blood, either unsorted or a sorted T cell fraction (not recorded which). All receptors derive from a human donor who was either an allogeneic HSCT recipient or a stem cell or donor lymphocyte infusion donor (not recorded which). It is not recorded whose cells these are; they may come from a transplant donor. Both conserved end residues are part of each CDR3. A D gene is named only where the DNA matches it firmly. Not every row has a clone size; where given, it reads once, few, many or a size class.

J: TRBJ2-1
D: .
size: .
V: TRBV4-2
DNA: TGTGCCAGCAGCCAAGAGGCATTGCGGTCCTACAATGAGCAGTTCTTC
CDR3: CASSQEALRSYNEQFF

J: TRBJ2-7
D: .
size: few
V: TRBV5-1
DNA: TGCGCCAGCAGCTTAAGCCTGTCGGCCGATCTTCGGGAGCAGTACTTC
CDR3: CASSLSLSADLREQYF

J: TRBJ1-5
D: .
size: .
V: TRBV10-3
DNA: TGTGCCACCCCATCTTATCAGCCCCAGCATTTT
CDR3: CATPSYQPQHF

J: TRBJ2-6
D: .
size: few
V: TRBV27
DNA: TGTGCCAGCAGTTTATCGGAGTCTGGGGCCAACGTCCTGACTTTC
CDR3: CASSLSESGANVLTF

J: TRBJ2-7
D: TRBD1
size: many
V: TRBV7-2
DNA: TGTGCCAGCAGCCAAGGACAGGGGCGCTACGAGCAGTACTTC
CDR3: CASSQGQGRYEQYF

J: TRBJ2-7
D: TRBD1
size: .
V: TRBV7-2
DNA: TGTGCCAGCAGCTACCGGGGACAGCTAGCCTCCTACGAGCAGTACTTC
CDR3: CASSYRGQLASYEQYF

J: TRBJ1-1
D: .
size: many
V: TRBV27
DNA: TGTGCCAGCAGTTGGGACATGTGGACTGAAGCTTTCTTT
CDR3: CASSWDMWTEAFF

J: TRBJ1-6
D: .
size: .
V: TRBV5-1
DNA: TGCGCCAGCAGCGCCGAAGCGGGGTCCTATAATTCACCCCTCCACTTT
CDR3: CASSAEAGSYNSPLHF

J: TRBJ2-5
D: .
size: .
V: TRBV7-6
DNA: TGTGCCAGCACCCGGGTTAGGCTAGCGATTGAGACCCAGTACTTC
CDR3: CASTRVRLAIETQYF

J: TRBJ2-2
D: .
size: .
V: TRBV11-2
DNA: TGTGCCAGCAGCTTGGAGGGGCGTACGTTTCGAAACACCGGGGAGCTGTTTTTT
CDR3: CASSLEGRTFRNTGELFF

J: TRBJ1-2
D: .
size: few
V: TRBV7-2
DNA: TGTGCCAGCAGCTTAGCGTTTCTTTATGGCTACACCTTC
CDR3: CASSLAFLYGYTF

J: TRBJ2-7
D: TRBD1
size: few
V: TRBV12-3/TRBV12-4
DNA: TGTGCCAGCAGCCCAGGGACAGGATGGGATTACGAGCAGTACTTC
CDR3: CASSPGTGWDYEQYF

J: TRBJ2-7
D: .
size: .
V: TRBV27
DNA: TGTGCCAGCAGTTTCCCGGAGACATATCTTCCCTACGAGCAGTACTTC
CDR3: CASSFPETYLPYEQYF

J: TRBJ1-1
D: .
size: few
V: TRBV7-9
DNA: TGTGCCAGCAGCTACAACAAGGGGATGGAAGCTTTCTTT
CDR3: CASSYNKGMEAFF

J: TRBJ1-4
D: .
size: .
V: TRBV6-1
DNA: TGTGCCAGCAGACACACAGCAACTAATGAAAAACTGTTTTTT
CDR3: CASRHTATNEKLFF

J: TRBJ2-1
D: TRBD2
size: few
V: TRBV18
DNA: TGTGCCAGCTCACTATATAAGCGGGAGGGCACTGAGCAGTTCTTC
CDR3: CASSLYKREGTEQFF

J: TRBJ2-7
D: .
size: .
V: TRBV3-1
DNA: TGTGCCAGCAGCCAAGATCTTTGGGACGGACATACCTACGAGCAGTACTTC
CDR3: CASSQDLWDGHTYEQYF

J: TRBJ1-2
D: .
size: many
V: TRBV12-3/TRBV12-4
DNA: TGTGCCAGCAGTTTTGGGGTCATGGGGGCGTATGGCTACACCTTC
CDR3: CASSFGVMGAYGYTF

J: TRBJ1-6
D: .
size: few
V: TRBV6-1
DNA: TGTGCCAGCAACCCCACAGGAGGTTCACCCCTCCACTTT
CDR3: CASNPTGGSPLHF

J: TRBJ2-5
D: TRBD1
size: .
V: TRBV20-1
DNA: TGCAGTGCTACCCTCGGGACAGGCAAAGAGACCCAGTACTTC
CDR3: CSATLGTGKETQYF

J: TRBJ2-1
D: .
size: few
V: TRBV27
DNA: TGTGCCAGCAGTTTTTCAGTGACCTCCTACAATGAGCAGTTCTTC
CDR3: CASSFSVTSYNEQFF

J: TRBJ1-6
D: .
size: few
V: TRBV12-3/TRBV12-4
DNA: TGTGCCAGCAGTTTAGAGGACACGGGCCACCCCCTCCACTTT
CDR3: CASSLEDTGHPLHF

J: TRBJ1-3
D: .
size: few
V: TRBV20-1
DNA: TGCAGTGCTAGAGACCCCCACAAGAAGATACCCTCTGGAAACACCATATATTTT
CDR3: CSARDPHKKIPSGNTIYF

J: TRBJ1-5
D: .
size: .
V: TRBV6-2/TRBV6-3
DNA: TGTGCCAGCAGCCCGGTCGAGGGGAGCAATCAGCCCCAGCATTTT
CDR3: CASSPVEGSNQPQHF

J: TRBJ1-1
D: .
size: few
V: TRBV18
DNA: TGTGCCAGCTCACCTGAGGGAGTGAACACTGAAGCTTTCTTT
CDR3: CASSPEGVNTEAFF

J: TRBJ2-2
D: TRBD1
size: .
V: TRBV4-2
DNA: TGTGCCAGCAGCCAACCCGGACAGGGGGCGCTGAGGGAGCTGTTTTTT
CDR3: CASSQPGQGALRELFF

J: TRBJ2-7
D: .
size: once
V: TRBV7-2
DNA: TGTGCCAGCAGCCAGCCAGACCTCATGTCCTACGAGCAGTACTTC
CDR3: CASSQPDLMSYEQYF

J: TRBJ1-5
D: .
size: .
V: TRBV25-1
DNA: TGTGCCAGCAGTGAACAGGACGTAGGCAATCAGCCCCAGCATTTT
CDR3: CASSEQDVGNQPQHF

J: TRBJ2-3
D: .
size: .
V: TRBV10-3
DNA: TGTGCCATCAGTGGTCGAACGGAGCCCACAGATACGCAGTATTTT
CDR3: CAISGRTEPTDTQYF

J: TRBJ2-5
D: .
size: .
V: TRBV4-1
DNA: TGCGCCAGCAGCTCTGACAGTATAGAGACCCAGTACTTC
CDR3: CASSSDSIETQYF

J: TRBJ1-1
D: .
size: .
V: TRBV19
DNA: TGTGCCAGTAGTATTTGGGCCTCTACCGATGAAGCTTTCTTT
CDR3: CASSIWASTDEAFF

J: TRBJ2-1
D: .
size: few
V: TRBV9
DNA: TGTGCCAGCAGCCTCGCCTGGGGAATCGAGGAGCAGTTCTTC
CDR3: CASSLAWGIEEQFF

J: TRBJ2-7
D: TRBD2
size: few
V: TRBV3-1
DNA: TGTGCCAGCAGCCAAGATCAGCGGGAGGCGCGGCAGTACTTC
CDR3: CASSQDQREARQYF

J: TRBJ2-5
D: .
size: few
V: TRBV7-9
DNA: TGTGCCAGCAGCTTATCCCGACTGGGACGAGAGACCCAGTACTTC
CDR3: CASSLSRLGRETQYF

J: TRBJ2-1
D: TRBD2
size: .
V: TRBV5-1
DNA: TGCGCCAGCAGCTTGCCCTTCGAGGTTAGCGGGGGGTTGAACTACAATGAGCAGTTCTTC
CDR3: CASSLPFEVSGGLNYNEQFF

J: TRBJ2-1
D: TRBD2
size: .
V: TRBV7-2
DNA: TGTGCCAGCAGCTCTCCGGGACTAGGACTCCATGAGCAGTTCTTC
CDR3: CASSSPGLGLHEQFF

J: TRBJ2-4
D: .
size: few
V: TRBV5-1
DNA: TGCGCCAGCAGCTTGGGGGACCAAAACATTCAGTACTTC
CDR3: CASSLGDQNIQYF

J: TRBJ2-1
D: TRBD2
size: .
V: TRBV20-1
DNA: TGCAGTGCTAGATCCTTAGCGGGAGAGATTCTTAATGAGCAGTTCTTC
CDR3: CSARSLAGEILNEQFF

J: TRBJ2-1
D: .
size: few
V: TRBV6-4
DNA: TGTGCCAGACAGGACCTTATCTACAATGAGCAGTTCTTC
CDR3: CARQDLIYNEQFF

J: TRBJ2-3
D: .
size: few
V: TRBV20-1
DNA: TGCAGTGCATTGGACAGCCCCAAAGGCACAGATACGCAGTATTTT
CDR3: CSALDSPKGTDTQYF

J: TRBJ1-4
D: .
size: many
V: TRBV29-1
DNA: TGCAGCGTCCGCATCAATGAAAAACTGTTTTTT
CDR3: CSVRINEKLFF

J: TRBJ2-3
D: TRBD1
size: many
V: TRBV5-1
DNA: TGCGCCAGCAGCTTCCGGGACAGTAGCACAGATACGCAGTATTTT
CDR3: CASSFRDSSTDTQYF

J: TRBJ2-1
D: .
size: .
V: TRBV6-1
DNA: TGTGCCAGCCGCTTCGGGGGTACCGCCTACAATGAGCAGTTCTTC
CDR3: CASRFGGTAYNEQFF

J: TRBJ2-7
D: TRBD1
size: .
V: TRBV15
DNA: TGTGCCACCAGCAGGAGTAGACAGGGGCGCAGGTACGAGCAGTACTTC
CDR3: CATSRSRQGRRYEQYF

J: TRBJ2-6
D: .
size: few
V: TRBV19
DNA: TGTGCCAGTAGTATAGCGGCGGGCATAGGGGCCAACGTCCTGACTTTC
CDR3: CASSIAAGIGANVLTF

J: TRBJ1-5
D: TRBD1
size: .
V: TRBV5-4
DNA: TGTGCCAGCAGCTCCCATAACGTCAGGGGGAAAGCGGGAAATCAGCCCCAGCATTTT
CDR3: CASSSHNVRGKAGNQPQHF

J: TRBJ2-7
D: TRBD2
size: .
V: TRBV7-6
DNA: TGTGCCAGCAGCCGCAGGGGTGGATGGGGGACTAGCGACTACGAGCAGTACTTC
CDR3: CASSRRGGWGTSDYEQYF

J: TRBJ2-1
D: TRBD2
size: many
V: TRBV2
DNA: TGTGCCAGCAGTCCCCCTAGCGGGAAGGATGAGCAGTTCTTC
CDR3: CASSPPSGKDEQFF

J: TRBJ1-1
D: .
size: .
V: TRBV14
DNA: TGTGCCAGCAGCCAAGAATGGGGATACACTGAAGCTTTCTTT
CDR3: CASSQEWGYTEAFF

J: TRBJ2-7
D: TRBD2
size: .
V: TRBV10-3
DNA: TGTGCCATCAGCACTCTAGCGGGGAACTACGAGCAGTACTTC
CDR3: CAISTLAGNYEQYF

J: TRBJ2-3
D: .
size: many
V: TRBV20-1
DNA: TGCAGTGCTAGAGTCCCAGGGAGCACAGATACGCAGTATTTT
CDR3: CSARVPGSTDTQYF

J: TRBJ2-2
D: .
size: few
V: TRBV7-8
DNA: TGTGCCAGCCTAAAACCAACCACCGGGGAGCTGTTTTTT
CDR3: CASLKPTTGELFF

J: TRBJ1-1
D: TRBD1
size: few
V: TRBV7-8
DNA: TGTGCCAGCAGCTCCCGGGACAGTGGCTTGAACACTGAAGCTTTCTTT
CDR3: CASSSRDSGLNTEAFF

J: TRBJ2-5
D: .
size: .
V: TRBV12-3/TRBV12-4
DNA: TGTGCCAGCAAGTGGGATGGCGGGGTCCTTGGGGAGACCCAGTACTTC
CDR3: CASKWDGGVLGETQYF

J: TRBJ1-2
D: .
size: few
V: TRBV29-1
DNA: TGCAGCGTTGCGGCCGGGAGGTATACCTATGGCTACACCTTC
CDR3: CSVAAGRYTYGYTF

J: TRBJ2-7
D: TRBD2
size: few
V: TRBV20-1
DNA: TGCAGTGCTAGAGATAGGGGACTAGCGGGGGTATACTACGAGCAGTACTTC
CDR3: CSARDRGLAGVYYEQYF